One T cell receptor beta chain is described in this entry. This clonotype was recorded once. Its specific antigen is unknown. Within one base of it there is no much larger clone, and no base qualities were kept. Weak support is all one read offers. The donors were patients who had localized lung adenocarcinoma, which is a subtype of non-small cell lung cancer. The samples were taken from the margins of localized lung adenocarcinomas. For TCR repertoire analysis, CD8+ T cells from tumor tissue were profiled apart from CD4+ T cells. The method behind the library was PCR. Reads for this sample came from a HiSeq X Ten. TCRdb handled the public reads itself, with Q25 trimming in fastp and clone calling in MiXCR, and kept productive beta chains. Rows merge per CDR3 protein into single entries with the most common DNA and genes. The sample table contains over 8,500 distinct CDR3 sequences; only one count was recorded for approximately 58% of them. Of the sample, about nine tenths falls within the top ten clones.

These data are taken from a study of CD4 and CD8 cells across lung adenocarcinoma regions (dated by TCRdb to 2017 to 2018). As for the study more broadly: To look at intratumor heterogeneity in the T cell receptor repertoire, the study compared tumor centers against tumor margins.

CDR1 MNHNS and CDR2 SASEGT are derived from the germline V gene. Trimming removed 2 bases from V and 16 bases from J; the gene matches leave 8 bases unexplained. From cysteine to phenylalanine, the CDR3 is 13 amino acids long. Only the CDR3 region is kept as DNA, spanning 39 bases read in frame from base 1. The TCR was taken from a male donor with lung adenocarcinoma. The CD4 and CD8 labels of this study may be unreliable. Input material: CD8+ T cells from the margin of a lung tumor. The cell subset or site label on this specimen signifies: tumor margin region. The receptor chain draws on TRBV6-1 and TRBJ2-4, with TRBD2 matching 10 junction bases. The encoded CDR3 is CASSENLAGDKYF. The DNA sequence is TGTGCCAGCAGTGAAAATCTAGCGGGAGATAAATACTTC.